Sequencing of this T cell receptor beta chain was carried out in a study of shared clonotypes between healthy human individuals. Terminally differentiated effector memory CD45RA+ cells were excluded by CCR7 positive selection of CD45RO-negative cells. V shed 5 bases and J shed 0 bases, with 15 bases lying between them. Germline V gives CDR1 SEHNR, CDR2 FQNEAQ (reference sequence). The CDR3 is 16 residues long. Findings and caveats of the study: Rarefaction gave evidence that sorted-subset sequencing remained incomplete despite large depth.

This table comes from immunoSEQ multiplex PCR, and its TCRdb copy is limited to in-frame clones, with some not included. The data show millions of clones, just over 90% seen once. This clone was found once. What it binds is unknown. The chain employs TRBV7-9 and TRBJ2-3, with D possibly TRBD1 on 6 matching bases. The sequence was obtained from a man between 18 and 35 years old in good health. Some clones in this sample may be carry-over from other donors' samples. Source material: naive CD8+ T cells from PBMCs. CDR3 sequence: CASSTILTGSTDTQYF. CDR3 DNA: TGTGCCAGCAGCACCATCTTGACAGGTAGCACAGATACGCAGTATTTT.